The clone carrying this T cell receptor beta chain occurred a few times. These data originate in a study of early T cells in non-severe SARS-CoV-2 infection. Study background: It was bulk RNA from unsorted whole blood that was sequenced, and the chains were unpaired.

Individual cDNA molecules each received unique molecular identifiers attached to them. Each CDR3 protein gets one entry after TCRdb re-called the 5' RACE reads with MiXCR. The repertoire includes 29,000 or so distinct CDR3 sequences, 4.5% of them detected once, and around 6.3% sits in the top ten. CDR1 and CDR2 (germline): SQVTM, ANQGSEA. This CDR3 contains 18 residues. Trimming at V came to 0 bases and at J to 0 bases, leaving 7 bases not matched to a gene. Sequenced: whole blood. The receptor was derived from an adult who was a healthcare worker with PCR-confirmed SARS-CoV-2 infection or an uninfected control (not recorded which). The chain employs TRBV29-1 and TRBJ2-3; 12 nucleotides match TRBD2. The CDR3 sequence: CSVEELLAGGRSTDTQYF. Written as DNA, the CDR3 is TGCAGCGTTGAAGAACTCCTAGCGGGGGGGCGAAGCACAGATACGCAGTATTTT.